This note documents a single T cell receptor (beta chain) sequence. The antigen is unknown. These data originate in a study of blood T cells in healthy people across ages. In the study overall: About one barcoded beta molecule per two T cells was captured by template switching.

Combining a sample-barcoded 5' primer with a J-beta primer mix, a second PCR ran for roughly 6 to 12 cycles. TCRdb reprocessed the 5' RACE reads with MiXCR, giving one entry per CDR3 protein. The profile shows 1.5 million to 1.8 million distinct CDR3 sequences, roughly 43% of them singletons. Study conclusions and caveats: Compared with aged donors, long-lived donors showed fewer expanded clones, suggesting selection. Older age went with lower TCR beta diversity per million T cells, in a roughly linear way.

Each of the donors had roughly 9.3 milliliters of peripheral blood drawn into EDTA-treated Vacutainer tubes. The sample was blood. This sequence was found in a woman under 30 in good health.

The CDR3 DNA follows: TGTGCCAGCAGCGACCGGGACTCCGTTTACAATGAGCAGTTCTTC. This codes for CASSDRDSVYNEQFF. The rearrangement joins TRBV7-2 to TRBJ2-1; perhaps TRBD2 as D (6 bases). The CDR3 contains 15 residues. Germline V gene sequence: CDR1 SGHTA, CDR2 FQGNSA. V was pared by 5 bases and J by 4 bases, with 15 bases between.